Following are 5 T cell receptor beta chains from one sample sequenced in a study of CD8 T cells in ankylosing spondylitis. One entry per CDR3 protein results from TCRdb running MiXCR on the 5' RACE reads. This sample carries 50,000 to 75,000 distinct CDR3 sequences, over 5% of them seen once, and the ten largest clones take approximately 4.5%. The sequenced sample consisted of synovial fluid, either unsorted or a sorted T cell fraction (not recorded which). These receptors all come from a male donor with ankylosing spondylitis.

This clonotype was recorded a few times. The chain joins TRBV7-8 to TRBJ2-3, with 10 positions matching TRBD2. V lost 3 bases and J lost 2; bases outside the gene matches: 5. This CDR3 has 16 amino acids. From germline, CDR1 is SGHVS and CDR2 FQNEAQ. Here the CDR3 DNA reads TGTGCCAGCAGCTTGTGGACTAGCGGTCACACAGATACGCAGTATTTT. The encoded protein is CASSLWTSGHTDTQYF.

This chain connects TRBV7-9 to TRBJ2-7, with D hard to call. The CDR3 runs 15 residues. The ends were cut back, 1 base at V and 4 bases at J, with 14 bases in the middle. From germline, CDR1 is SEHNR and CDR2 FQNEAQ (reference sequence). The CDR3 bases are TGTGCCAGCAGCTTAGTCCCGAACAAGGGTTACGAGCAGTACTTC. Protein: CASSLVPNKGYEQYF.

The table lists this clonotype with many counts. The chain has TRBV5-1 and TRBJ2-2; no firm D call. Germline assignment: CDR1 SGHRS and CDR2 YFSETQ. The germline V and J ends were trimmed by 0 bases and 5 bases, with 5 bases remaining between them. The CDR3 is 13 amino acids. The DNA of the CDR3 is TGCGCCAGCAGCTTGGTGGAAACCGGGGAGCTGTTTTTT. Protein product: CASSLVETGELFF.

This clonotype appeared a few times. The chain carries TRBV28 and TRBJ2-7, with 7 bases that match TRBD2. Per germline, CDR1 MDHEN and CDR2 SYDVKM. This CDR3 is 14 amino acids long. V lost 5 bases, J lost 5 bases, and 9 bases stayed unmatched. The CDR3 reads CASSRLRAGDEQYF. The DNA of the CDR3 is TGTGCCAGCAGTAGACTACGTGCGGGGGACGAGCAGTACTTC.

Ten or more counts support this clonotype. This sequence joins TRBV28 and TRBJ2-7; 8 bases line up with TRBD1. Germline V gene lookup returns CDR1 MDHEN and CDR2 SYDVKM. This CDR3 spans 14 amino acids. The V and J ends lost 10 bases and 7 bases, in that order; junction bases with no gene match: 15. CDR3 sequence reads: CATFGGQGAGEQYF. The CDR3 DNA reads as TGTGCCACCTTTGGGGGGCAGGGGGCTGGGGAGCAGTACTTC.